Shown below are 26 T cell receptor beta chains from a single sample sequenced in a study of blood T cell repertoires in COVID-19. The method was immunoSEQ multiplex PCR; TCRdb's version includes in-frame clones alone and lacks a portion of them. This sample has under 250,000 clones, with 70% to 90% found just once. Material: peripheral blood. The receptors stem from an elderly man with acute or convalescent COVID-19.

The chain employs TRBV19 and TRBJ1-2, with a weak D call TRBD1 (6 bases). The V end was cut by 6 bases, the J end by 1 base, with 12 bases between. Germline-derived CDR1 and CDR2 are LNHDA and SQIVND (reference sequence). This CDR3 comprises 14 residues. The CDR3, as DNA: TGTGCCAGTAGCTCGACAGGAATTAACTATGGCTACACCTTC. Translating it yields CASSSTGINYGYTF.

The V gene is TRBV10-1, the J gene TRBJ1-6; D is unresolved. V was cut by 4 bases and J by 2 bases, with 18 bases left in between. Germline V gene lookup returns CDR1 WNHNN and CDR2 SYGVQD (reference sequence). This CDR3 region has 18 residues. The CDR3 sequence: CASSAWPKSIAYNSPLHF. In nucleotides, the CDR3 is TGCGCCAGCAGTGCCTGGCCCAAATCCATCGCCTATAATTCACCCCTCCACTTT.

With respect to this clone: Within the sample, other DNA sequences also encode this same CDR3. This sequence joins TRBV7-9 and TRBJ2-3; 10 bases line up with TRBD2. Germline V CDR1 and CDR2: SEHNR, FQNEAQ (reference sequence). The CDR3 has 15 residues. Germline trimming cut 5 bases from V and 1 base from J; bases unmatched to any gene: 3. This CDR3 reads CASSLGLAGTDTQYF. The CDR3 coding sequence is TGTGCCAGCAGCCTTGGACTAGCGGGCACAGATACGCAGTATTTT.

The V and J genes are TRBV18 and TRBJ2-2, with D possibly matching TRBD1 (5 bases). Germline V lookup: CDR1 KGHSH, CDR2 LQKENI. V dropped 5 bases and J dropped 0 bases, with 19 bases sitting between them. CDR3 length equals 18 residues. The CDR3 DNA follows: TGTGCCAGCTCAACCAGACACCTCTCAGGGTCGAACACCGGGGAGCTGTTTTTT. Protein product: CASSTRHLSGSNTGELFF.

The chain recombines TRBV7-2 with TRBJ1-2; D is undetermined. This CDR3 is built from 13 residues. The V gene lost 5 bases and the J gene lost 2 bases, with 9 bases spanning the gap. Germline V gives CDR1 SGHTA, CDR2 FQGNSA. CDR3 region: CASSTSLNYGYTF. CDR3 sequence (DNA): TGTGCCAGCAGCACCTCACTGAACTATGGCTACACCTTC.

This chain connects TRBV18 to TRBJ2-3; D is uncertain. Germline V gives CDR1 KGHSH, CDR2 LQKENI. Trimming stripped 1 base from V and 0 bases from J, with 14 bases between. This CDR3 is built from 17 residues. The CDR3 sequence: CASSPRSGITSTDTQYF. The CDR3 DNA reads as TGTGCCAGCTCACCACGGTCGGGTATAACTAGCACAGATACGCAGTATTTT.

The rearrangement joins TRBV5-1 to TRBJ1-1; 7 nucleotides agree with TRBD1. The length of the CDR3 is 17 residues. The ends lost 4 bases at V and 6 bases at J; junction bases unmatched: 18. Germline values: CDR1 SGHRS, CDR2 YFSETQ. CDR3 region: CASSPQLGGGLNAEAFF. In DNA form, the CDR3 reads TGCGCCAGCAGCCCGCAGCTTGGAGGGGGCCTTAACGCTGAAGCTTTCTTT.

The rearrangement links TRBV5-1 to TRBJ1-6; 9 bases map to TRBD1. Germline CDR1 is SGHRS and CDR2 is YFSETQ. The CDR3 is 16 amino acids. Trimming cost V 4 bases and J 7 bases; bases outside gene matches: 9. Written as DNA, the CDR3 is TGCGCCAGCAGCCCTGGACTCGGACAGGGGAATTCACCCCTCCACTTT. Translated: CASSPGLGQGNSPLHF. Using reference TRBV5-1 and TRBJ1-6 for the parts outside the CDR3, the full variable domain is KAGVTQTPRYLIKTRGQQVTLSCSPISGHRSVSWYQQTPGQGLQFLFEYFSETQRNKGNFPGRFSGRQFSNSRSEMNVSTLELGDSALYLCASSPGLGQGNSPLHFGNGTRLTVT.

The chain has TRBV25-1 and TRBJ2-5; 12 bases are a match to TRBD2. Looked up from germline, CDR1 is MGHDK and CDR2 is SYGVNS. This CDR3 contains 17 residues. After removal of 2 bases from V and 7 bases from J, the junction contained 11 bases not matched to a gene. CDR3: CASSERFDGLAGTTQYF. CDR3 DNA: TGTGCCAGCAGTGAACGTTTTGATGGACTAGCGGGAACGACCCAGTACTTC.

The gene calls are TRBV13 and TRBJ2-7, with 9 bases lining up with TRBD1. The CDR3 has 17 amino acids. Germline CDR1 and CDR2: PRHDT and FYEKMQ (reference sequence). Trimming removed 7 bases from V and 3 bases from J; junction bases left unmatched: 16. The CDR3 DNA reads TGTGCCAGCAACTTTTTTACCCCGGGACAGGGCCACTACGAGCAGTACTTC. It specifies CASNFFTPGQGHYEQYF.

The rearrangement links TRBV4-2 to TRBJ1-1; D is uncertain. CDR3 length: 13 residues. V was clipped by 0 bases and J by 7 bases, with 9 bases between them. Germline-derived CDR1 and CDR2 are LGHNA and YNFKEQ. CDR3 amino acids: CASSQESTDEAFF. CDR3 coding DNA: TGTGCCAGCAGCCAAGAGAGTACAGATGAAGCTTTCTTT.

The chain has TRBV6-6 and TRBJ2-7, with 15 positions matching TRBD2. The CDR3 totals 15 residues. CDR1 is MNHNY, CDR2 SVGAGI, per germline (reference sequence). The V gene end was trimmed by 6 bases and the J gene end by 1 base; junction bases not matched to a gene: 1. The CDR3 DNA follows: TGTGCCAGCAGGGGACTAGCGGGGGGTTCCTACGAGCAGTACTTC. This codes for CASRGLAGGSYEQYF.

The CDR3 sequence: CASRRQGLSNQPQHF. CDR3 bases: TGTGCCAGCAGGAGGCAGGGGCTCTCCAATCAGCCCCAGCATTTT. V usage is TRBV2 and J usage is TRBJ1-5; weak D call: TRBD1 (6 bases). The length of the CDR3 is 15 residues. The germline V gene has CDR1 SNHLY and CDR2 FYNNEI. V was shortened by 6 bases and J by 3 bases, with 15 bases between the two germline ends.

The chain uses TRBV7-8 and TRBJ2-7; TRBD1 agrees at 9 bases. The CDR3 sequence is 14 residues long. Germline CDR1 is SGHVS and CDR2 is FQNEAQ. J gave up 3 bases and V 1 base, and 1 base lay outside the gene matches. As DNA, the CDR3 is TGTGCCAGCAGCTTAGGGGGACAGGGCTACGAGCAGTACTTC. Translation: CASSLGGQGYEQYF.

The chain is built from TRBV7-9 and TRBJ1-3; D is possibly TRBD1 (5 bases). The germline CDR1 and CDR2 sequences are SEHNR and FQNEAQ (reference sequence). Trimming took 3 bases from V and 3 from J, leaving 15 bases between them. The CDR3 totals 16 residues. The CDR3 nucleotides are TGTGCCAGCAGCTTTTTGCAGGGAATAGGTGGAAACACCATATATTTT. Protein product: CASSFLQGIGGNTIYF.

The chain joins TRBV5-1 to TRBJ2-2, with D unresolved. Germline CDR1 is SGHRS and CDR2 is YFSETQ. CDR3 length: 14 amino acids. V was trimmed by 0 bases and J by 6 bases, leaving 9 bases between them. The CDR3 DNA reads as TGCGCCAGCAGCTTGGCCGGAAGCGCCGGGGAGCTGTTTTTT. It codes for CASSLAGSAGELFF.

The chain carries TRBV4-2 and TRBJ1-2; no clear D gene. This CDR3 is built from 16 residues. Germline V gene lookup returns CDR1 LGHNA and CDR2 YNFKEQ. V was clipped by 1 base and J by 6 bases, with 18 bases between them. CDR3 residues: CASSQVVQAKNHGYTF. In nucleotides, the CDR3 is TGTGCCAGCAGCCAAGTTGTGCAGGCAAAAAATCATGGCTACACCTTC.

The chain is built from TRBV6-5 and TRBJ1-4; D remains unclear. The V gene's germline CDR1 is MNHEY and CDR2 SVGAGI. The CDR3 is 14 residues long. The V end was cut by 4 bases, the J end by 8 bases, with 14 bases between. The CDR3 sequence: CASSSVSGGEKLFF. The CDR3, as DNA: TGTGCCAGCAGTTCGGTCTCGGGAGGGGAAAAACTGTTTTTT.

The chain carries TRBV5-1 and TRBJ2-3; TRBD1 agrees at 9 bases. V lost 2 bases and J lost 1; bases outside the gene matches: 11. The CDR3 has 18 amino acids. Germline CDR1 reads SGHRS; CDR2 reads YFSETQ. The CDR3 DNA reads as TGCGCCAGCAGCTTTTCATCCGGGACAGGGTATGGCACAGATACGCAGTATTTT. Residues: CASSFSSGTGYGTDTQYF.

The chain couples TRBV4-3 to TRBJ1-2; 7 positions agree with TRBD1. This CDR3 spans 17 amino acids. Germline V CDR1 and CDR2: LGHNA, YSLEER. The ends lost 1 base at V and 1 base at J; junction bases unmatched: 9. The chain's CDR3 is CASSQVYGTENNYGYTF. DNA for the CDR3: TGCGCCAGCAGCCAAGTCTACGGGACAGAAAATAACTATGGCTACACCTTC.

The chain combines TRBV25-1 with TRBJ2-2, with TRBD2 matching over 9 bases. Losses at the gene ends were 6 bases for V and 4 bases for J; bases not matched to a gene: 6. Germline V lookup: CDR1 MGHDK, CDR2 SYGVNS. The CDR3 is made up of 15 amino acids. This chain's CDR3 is CASSPSGGSTGELFF. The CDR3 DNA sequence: TGTGCCAGCAGCCCCAGCGGGGGGTCCACCGGGGAGCTGTTTTTT.

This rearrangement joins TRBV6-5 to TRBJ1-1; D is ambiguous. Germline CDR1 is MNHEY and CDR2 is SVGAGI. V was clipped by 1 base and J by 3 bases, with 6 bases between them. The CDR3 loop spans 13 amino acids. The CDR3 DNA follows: TGTGCCAGCAGTTACTTACTACACACTGAAGCTTTCTTT. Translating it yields CASSYLLHTEAFF.

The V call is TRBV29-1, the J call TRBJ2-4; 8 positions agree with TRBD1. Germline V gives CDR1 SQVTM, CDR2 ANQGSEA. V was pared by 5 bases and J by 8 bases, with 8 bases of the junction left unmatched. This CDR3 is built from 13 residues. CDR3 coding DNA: TGCAGCGTTTATACCGGGACAGGAGACATTCAGTACTTC. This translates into CSVYTGTGDIQYF. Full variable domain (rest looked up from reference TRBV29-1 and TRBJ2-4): SAVISQKPSRDICQRGTSLTIQCQVDSQVTMMFWYRQQPGQSLTLIATANQGSEATYESGFVIDKFPISRPNLTFSTLTVSNMSPEDSSIYLCSVYTGTGDIQYFGAGTRLSVL.

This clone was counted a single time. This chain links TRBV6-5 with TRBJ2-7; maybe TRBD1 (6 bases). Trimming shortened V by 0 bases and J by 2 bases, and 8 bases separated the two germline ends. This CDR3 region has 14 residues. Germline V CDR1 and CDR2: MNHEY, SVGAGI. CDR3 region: CASSYSTGPYEQYF. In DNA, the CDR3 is TGTGCCAGCAGTTACTCTACAGGGCCCTACGAGCAGTACTTC.

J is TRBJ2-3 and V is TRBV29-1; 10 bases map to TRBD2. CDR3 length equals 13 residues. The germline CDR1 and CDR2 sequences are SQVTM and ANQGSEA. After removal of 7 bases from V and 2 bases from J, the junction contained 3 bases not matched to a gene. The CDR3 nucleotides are TGCAGCGCTAGCGGGGGTGTCACAGATACGCAGTATTTT. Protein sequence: CSASGGVTDTQYF.

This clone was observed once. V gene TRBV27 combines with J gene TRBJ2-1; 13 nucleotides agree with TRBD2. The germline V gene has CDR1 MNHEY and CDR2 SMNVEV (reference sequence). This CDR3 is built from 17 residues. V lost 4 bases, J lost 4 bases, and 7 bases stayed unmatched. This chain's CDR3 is CASSSGTSGNLYNEQFF. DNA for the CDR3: TGTGCCAGCAGTTCCGGGACTAGCGGGAATCTGTACAATGAGCAGTTCTTC.